Listed below are T cell receptor beta chains from one sample, sequenced in a study of shared clonotypes between healthy human individuals. Here immunoSEQ multiplex PCR was the method, and the copy in TCRdb shows in-frame clones only, minus some. In the table there are about 610,000 clones, around 96% of which are singletons. The sample taken for sequencing was naive CD8+ T cells sorted from blood. These receptors were taken from a woman aged 25 to 39 in good health. CDR3s include the opening cysteine and the closing phenylalanine or tryptophan. The order of the fields is clone size, J gene, V gene, CDR3 protein. Some rows mark clone size as missing; the rest say once, few, many or name a class of expanded clone.

size: .
J: TRBJ2-1
V: TRBV27
CDR3: CASSLGGPSYNEQFF

size: once
J: TRBJ2-1
V: TRBV28
CDR3: CASSPSPRYNEQFF

size: .
J: TRBJ2-6
V: TRBV7-6
CDR3: CASSLVGPVGANVLTF

size: .
J: TRBJ2-1
V: TRBV9
CDR3: CASSDGGSYNEQFF

size: .
J: TRBJ1-5
V: TRBV18
CDR3: CASSLTGLEPQHF

size: .
J: TRBJ2-7
V: TRBV7-9
CDR3: CASSLAGNHAQYF

size: .
J: TRBJ2-7
V: TRBV27
CDR3: CASSSHRDRGDEQYF

size: few
J: TRBJ2-7
V: TRBV7-6
CDR3: CASSLGWGNEQYF

size: .
J: TRBJ1-2
V: TRBV28
CDR3: CASSSYRDTLGDGYTF

size: .
J: TRBJ1-2
V: TRBV5-4
CDR3: CASSALTGGNYGYTF

size: .
J: TRBJ1-2
V: TRBV5-5
CDR3: CASSLSSGPYGYTF

size: .
J: TRBJ2-1
V: TRBV30
CDR3: CAWSGDTSYNEQFF

size: .
J: TRBJ2-7
V: TRBV27
CDR3: CASRDRGNPYEQYF

size: .
J: TRBJ1-1
V: TRBV4-2
CDR3: CASSQDQGLGNTEAFF

size: .
J: TRBJ2-3
V: TRBV11-3
CDR3: CASSLRGITDTQYF

size: .
J: TRBJ1-4
V: TRBV6-5
CDR3: CASSHQGRLFF

size: .
J: TRBJ2-7
V: TRBV7-9
CDR3: CASSAGGAAGVVSYEQYF

size: .
J: TRBJ2-2
V: TRBV18
CDR3: CASSPGETGELFF

size: .
J: TRBJ2-7
V: TRBV19
CDR3: CASSGISYEQYF

size: .
J: TRBJ2-1
V: TRBV4-1
CDR3: CASSQLGDEQFF

size: .
J: TRBJ2-2
V: TRBV5-6
CDR3: CASSLAGVGTGELFF

size: .
J: TRBJ2-4
V: TRBV7-9
CDR3: CASSLQGAKNIQYF

size: .
J: TRBJ1-3
V: TRBV7-9
CDR3: CASSPPKGSGNTIYF

size: .
J: TRBJ2-7
V: TRBV6-4
CDR3: CASSRLPGLFYSYEQYF

size: .
J: TRBJ2-1
V: TRBV29-1
CDR3: CSVEGTGGNEQFF

size: .
J: TRBJ1-5
V: TRBV27
CDR3: CASSFFGGGNQPQHF

size: once
J: TRBJ2-3
V: TRBV15
CDR3: CATSPDVGLAGSYTQYF

size: .
J: TRBJ2-7
V: TRBV28
CDR3: CASSTSSLAEGEGQYF

size: .
J: TRBJ2-1
V: TRBV6-5
CDR3: CASSSKTMSSYNEQFF

size: .
J: TRBJ2-7
V: TRBV27
CDR3: CASSLGTSGNEQYF

size: once
J: TRBJ2-1
V: TRBV5-6
CDR3: CASSLVAGENEQFF

size: .
J: TRBJ2-7
V: TRBV28
CDR3: CASQLAGESEQYF

size: .
J: TRBJ2-7
V: TRBV27
CDR3: CASTPAGVPEQYF

size: .
J: TRBJ2-7
V: TRBV7-9
CDR3: CASSLVSAGLSYEQYF

size: .
J: TRBJ2-7
V: TRBV28
CDR3: CASSPGQSSYEQYF

size: .
J: TRBJ1-1
V: TRBV9
CDR3: CASSPWAVMNTEAFF

size: .
J: TRBJ2-1
V: TRBV27
CDR3: CASGLADNEQFF

size: .
J: TRBJ2-7
V: TRBV27
CDR3: CASSRTSGRAYEQYF